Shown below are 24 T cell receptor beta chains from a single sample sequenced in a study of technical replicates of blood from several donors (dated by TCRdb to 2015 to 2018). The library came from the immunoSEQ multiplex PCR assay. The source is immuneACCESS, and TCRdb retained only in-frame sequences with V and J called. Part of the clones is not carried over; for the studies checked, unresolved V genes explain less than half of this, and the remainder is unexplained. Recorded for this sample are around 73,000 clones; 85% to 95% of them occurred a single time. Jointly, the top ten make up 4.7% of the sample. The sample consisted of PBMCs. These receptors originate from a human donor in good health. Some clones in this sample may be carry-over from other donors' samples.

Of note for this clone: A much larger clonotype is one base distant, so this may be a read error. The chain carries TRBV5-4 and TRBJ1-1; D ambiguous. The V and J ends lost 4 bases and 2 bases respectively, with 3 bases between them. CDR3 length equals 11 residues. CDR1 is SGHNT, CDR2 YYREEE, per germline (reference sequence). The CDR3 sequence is CASSLNTEAFF. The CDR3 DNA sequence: TGTGCCAGCAGCCTTAACACTGAAGCTTTCTTT.

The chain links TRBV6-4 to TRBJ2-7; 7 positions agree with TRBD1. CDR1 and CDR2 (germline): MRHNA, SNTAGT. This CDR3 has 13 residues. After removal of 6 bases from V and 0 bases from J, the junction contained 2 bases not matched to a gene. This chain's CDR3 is CASRSGGSYEQYF. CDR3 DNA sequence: TGTGCCAGCAGGTCAGGGGGCTCCTACGAGCAGTACTTC.

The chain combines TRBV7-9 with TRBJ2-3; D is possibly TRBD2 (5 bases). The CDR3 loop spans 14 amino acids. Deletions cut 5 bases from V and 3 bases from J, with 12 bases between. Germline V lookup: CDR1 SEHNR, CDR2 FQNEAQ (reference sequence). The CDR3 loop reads CASSVPRGTDTQYF. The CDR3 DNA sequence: TGTGCCAGCAGCGTTCCTCGGGGAACAGATACGCAGTATTTT.

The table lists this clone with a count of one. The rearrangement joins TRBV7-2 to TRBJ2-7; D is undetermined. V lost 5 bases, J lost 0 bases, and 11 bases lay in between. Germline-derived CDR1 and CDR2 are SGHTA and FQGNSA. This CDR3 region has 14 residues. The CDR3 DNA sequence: TGTGCCAGCAGCCCCGACATCGACTCCTACGAGCAGTACTTC. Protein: CASSPDIDSYEQYF.

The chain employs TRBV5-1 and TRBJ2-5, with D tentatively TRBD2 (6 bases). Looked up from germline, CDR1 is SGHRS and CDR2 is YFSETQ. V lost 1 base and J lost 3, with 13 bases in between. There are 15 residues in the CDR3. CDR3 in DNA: TGCGCCAGCAGCTTGATTAGCGGTGGGGAAGAGACCCAGTACTTC. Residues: CASSLISGGEETQYF.

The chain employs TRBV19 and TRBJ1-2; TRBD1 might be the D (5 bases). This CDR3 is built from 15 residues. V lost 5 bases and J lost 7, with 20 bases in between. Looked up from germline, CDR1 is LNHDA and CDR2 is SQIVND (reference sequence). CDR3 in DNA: TGTGCCAGTAGTGCCGCTTGGGGGGGGTCTCGTGGCTACACCTTC. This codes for CASSAAWGGSRGYTF. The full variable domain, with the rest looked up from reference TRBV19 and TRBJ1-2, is DGGITQSPKYLFRKEGQNVTLSCEQNLNHDAMYWYRQDPGQGLRLIYYSQIVNDFQKGDIAEGYSVSREKKESFPLTVTSAQKNPTAFYLCASSAAWGGSRGYTFGSGTRLTVV.

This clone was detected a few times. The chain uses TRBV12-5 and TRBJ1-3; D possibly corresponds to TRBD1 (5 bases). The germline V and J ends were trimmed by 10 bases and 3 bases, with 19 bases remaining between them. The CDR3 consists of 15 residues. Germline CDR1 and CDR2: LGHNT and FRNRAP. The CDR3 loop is CATKRGGQGGNTIYF. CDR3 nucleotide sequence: TGTGCTACCAAAAGGGGTGGGCAAGGTGGAAACACCATATATTTT.

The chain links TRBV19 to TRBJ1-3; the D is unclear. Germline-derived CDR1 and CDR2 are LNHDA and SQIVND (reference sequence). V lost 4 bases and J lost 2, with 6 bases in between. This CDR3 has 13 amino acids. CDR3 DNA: TGTGCCAGTAGTACCCAGGCTGGAAACACCATATATTTT. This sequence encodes CASSTQAGNTIYF.

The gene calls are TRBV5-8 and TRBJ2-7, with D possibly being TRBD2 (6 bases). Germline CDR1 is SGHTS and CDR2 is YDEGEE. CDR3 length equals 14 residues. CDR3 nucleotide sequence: TGTGCTTCCCCCGGGGGTCTAAGGAACTACGAGCAGTACTTC. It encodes CASPGGLRNYEQYF.

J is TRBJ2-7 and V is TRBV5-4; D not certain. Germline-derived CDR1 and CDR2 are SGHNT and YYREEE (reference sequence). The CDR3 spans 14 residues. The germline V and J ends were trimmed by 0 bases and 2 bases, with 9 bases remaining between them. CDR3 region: CASSLGSNPYEQYF. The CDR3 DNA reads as TGTGCCAGCAGCTTGGGCAGTAACCCCTACGAGCAGTACTTC. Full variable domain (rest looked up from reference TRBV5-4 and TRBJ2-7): ETGVTQSPTHLIKTRGQQVTLRCSSQSGHNTVSWYQQALGQGPQFIFQYYREEENGRGNFPPRFSGLQFPNYSSELNVNALELDDSALYLCASSLGSNPYEQYFGPGTRLTVT.

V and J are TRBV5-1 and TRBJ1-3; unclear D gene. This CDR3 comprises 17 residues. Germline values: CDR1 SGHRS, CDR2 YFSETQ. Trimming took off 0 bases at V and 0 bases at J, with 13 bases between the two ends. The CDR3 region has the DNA TGCGCCAGCAGCTTGGATGGCAGGCGAAACTCTGGAAACACCATATATTTT. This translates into CASSLDGRRNSGNTIYF.

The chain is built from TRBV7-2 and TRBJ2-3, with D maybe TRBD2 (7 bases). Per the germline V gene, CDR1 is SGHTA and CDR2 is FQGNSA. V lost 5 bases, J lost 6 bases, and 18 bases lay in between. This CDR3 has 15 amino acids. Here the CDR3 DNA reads TGTGCCAGCAGCAAGGGTTGGACGGGGGGCGATACGCAGTATTTT. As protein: CASSKGWTGGDTQYF.

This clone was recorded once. The CDR3 protein is CASSQGWANIQYF. The CDR3 DNA is TGTGCCAGCAGCCAAGGGTGGGCAAACATTCAGTACTTC. The gene calls are TRBV4-2 and TRBJ2-4; D is ambiguous. The germline CDR1 and CDR2 sequences are LGHNA and YNFKEQ. This CDR3 is built from 13 residues. V dropped 1 base and J dropped 6 bases, with 7 bases sitting between them.

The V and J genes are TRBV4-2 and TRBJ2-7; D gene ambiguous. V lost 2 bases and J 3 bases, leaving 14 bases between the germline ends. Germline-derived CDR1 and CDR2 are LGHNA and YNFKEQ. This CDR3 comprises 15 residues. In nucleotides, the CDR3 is TGTGCCAGCAGCCAACGGCTCTCGGGTGGCTACGAGCAGTACTTC. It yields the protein CASSQRLSGGYEQYF.

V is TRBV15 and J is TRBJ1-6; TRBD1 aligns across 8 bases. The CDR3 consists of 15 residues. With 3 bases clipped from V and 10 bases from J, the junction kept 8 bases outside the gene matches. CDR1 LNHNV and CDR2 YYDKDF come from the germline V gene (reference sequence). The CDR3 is CATSRGQAVGSPLHF. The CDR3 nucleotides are TGTGCCACCAGCAGGGGACAGGCCGTTGGGTCACCCCTCCACTTT.

CDR3 protein: CASSLAPFSEQFF. As DNA, the CDR3 is TGTGCCAGCAGCTTGGCCCCATTCAGTGAGCAGTTCTTC. J is TRBJ2-1 and V is TRBV5-8, with D hard to call. V was trimmed by 0 bases and J by 9 bases, leaving 10 bases between them. The CDR3 has 13 amino acids. Per the germline V gene, CDR1 is SGHTS and CDR2 is YDEGEE.

The CDR3 region has the DNA TGTGCCAGCAGCCAGGGCCCAAGTGGGGATACGCAGTATTTT. Its translation is CASSQGPSGDTQYF. The genes are TRBV5-4 and TRBJ2-3; a weak D match, TRBD1 (5 bases). Germline lookup yields CDR1 SGHNT and CDR2 YYREEE (reference sequence). V was shortened by 4 bases and J by 6 bases, with 15 bases between the two germline ends. This CDR3 has 14 amino acids.

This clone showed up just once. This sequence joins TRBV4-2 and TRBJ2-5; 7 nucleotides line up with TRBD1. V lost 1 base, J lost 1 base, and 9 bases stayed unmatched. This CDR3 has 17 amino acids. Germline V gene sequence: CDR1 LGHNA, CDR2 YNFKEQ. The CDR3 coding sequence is TGTGCCAGCAGCCAAGCTCTCTTTGACAGGGCCCAAGAGACCCAGTACTTC. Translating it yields CASSQALFDRAQETQYF.

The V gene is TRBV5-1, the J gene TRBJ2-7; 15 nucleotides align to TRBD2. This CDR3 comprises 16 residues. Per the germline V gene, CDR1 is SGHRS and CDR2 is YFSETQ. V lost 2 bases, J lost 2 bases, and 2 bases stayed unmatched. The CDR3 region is CASSLGTSGGTYEQYF. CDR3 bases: TGCGCCAGCAGCTTAGGGACTAGCGGGGGGACCTACGAGCAGTACTTC.

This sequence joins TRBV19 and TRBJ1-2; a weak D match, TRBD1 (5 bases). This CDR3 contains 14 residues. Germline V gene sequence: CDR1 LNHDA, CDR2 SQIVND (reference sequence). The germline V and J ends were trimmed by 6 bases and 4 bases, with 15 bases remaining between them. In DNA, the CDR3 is TGTGCCAGTAGGTCGTCGGCGGGGGGCTATGGCTACACCTTC. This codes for CASRSSAGGYGYTF. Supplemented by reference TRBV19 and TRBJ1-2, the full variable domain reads DGGITQSPKYLFRKEGQNVTLSCEQNLNHDAMYWYRQDPGQGLRLIYYSQIVNDFQKGDIAEGYSVSREKKESFPLTVTSAQKNPTAFYLCASRSSAGGYGYTFGSGTRLTVV.

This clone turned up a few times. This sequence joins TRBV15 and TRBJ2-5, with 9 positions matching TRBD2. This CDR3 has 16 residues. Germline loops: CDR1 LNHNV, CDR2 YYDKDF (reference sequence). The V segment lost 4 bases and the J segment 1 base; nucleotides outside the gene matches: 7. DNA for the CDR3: TGTGCCACCAGCACATTAGCGGGAGACCCCCAAGAGACCCAGTACTTC. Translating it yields CATSTLAGDPQETQYF. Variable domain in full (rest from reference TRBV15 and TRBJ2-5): DAMVIQNPRYQVTQFGKPVTLSCSQTLNHNVMYWYQQKSSQAPKLLFHYYDKDFNNEADTPDNFQSRRPNTSFCFLDIRSPGLGDTAMYLCATSTLAGDPQETQYFGPGTRLLVL.

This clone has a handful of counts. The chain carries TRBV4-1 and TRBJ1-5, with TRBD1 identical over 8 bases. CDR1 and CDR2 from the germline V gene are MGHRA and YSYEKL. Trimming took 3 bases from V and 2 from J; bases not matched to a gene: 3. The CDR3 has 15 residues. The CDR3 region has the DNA TGCGCCAGCAGCCAGCCGGGACAGGGCAATCAGCCCCAGCATTTT. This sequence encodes CASSQPGQGNQPQHF.

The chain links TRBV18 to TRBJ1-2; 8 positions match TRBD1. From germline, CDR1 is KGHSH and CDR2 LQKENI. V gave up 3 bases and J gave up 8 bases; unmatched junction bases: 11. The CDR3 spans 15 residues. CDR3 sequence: CASSPTGQGALGYTF. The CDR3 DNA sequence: TGTGCCAGCTCACCGACGGGTCAGGGGGCGCTGGGCTACACCTTC.

The CDR3 loop is CAIRQAQETQYF. The CDR3 nucleotides read TGTGCCATCCGACAGGCACAAGAGACCCAGTACTTC. The gene calls are TRBV6-1 and TRBJ2-5; D perhaps matches TRBD1 (6 bases). The CDR3 spans 12 residues. CDR1 is MNHNS, CDR2 SASEGT, per germline. V dropped 10 bases and J dropped 2 bases, with 11 bases sitting between them.